The 6 T cell receptor beta chains given below trace back to one sample, sequenced in a study of OX40 agonist ivuxolimab in advanced cancers. TCRdb keeps only in-frame clones here, not all; method: immunoSEQ multiplex PCR. The sample includes more than 10,000 clones, approximately 80% of them seen just once. Sequencing used CD4+ or CD8+ T cells sorted from blood, obtained in a trial of the OX40 agonist ivuxolimab. Receptors were obtained from an adult with an advanced solid tumor such as melanoma, head and neck, liver or kidney cancer.

For the CDR3, the DNA is TGCAGCGCCGGCGAGGGACAGGGGATGAACACTGAAGCTTTCTTT. Its translation is CSAGEGQGMNTEAFF. The chain has TRBV29-1 and TRBJ1-1; TRBD1 aligns across 10 bases. With V trimmed by 7 bases and J by 0 bases, 8 bases remained unmatched. CDR3 length: 15 residues. CDR1 SQVTM and CDR2 ANQGSEA come from the germline V gene.

The V gene is TRBV4-1, the J gene TRBJ2-2, with 7 bases that match TRBD1. J was trimmed by 7 bases and V by 2 bases; bases with no gene match: 7. This CDR3 is 15 amino acids long. CDR1 is MGHRA, CDR2 YSYEKL, per germline. The CDR3, as DNA: TGCGCCAGCAGCCAATCGATGACAGGGAACGGGGAGCTGTTTTTT. Amino acids: CASSQSMTGNGELFF.

The V and J genes are TRBV9 and TRBJ2-7; D remains ambiguous. The CDR3 contains 12 residues. CDR1 is SGDLS, CDR2 YYNGEE, per germline. V was pared by 4 bases and J by 3 bases, with 8 bases between. The CDR3 bases are TGTGCCAGCAGCCCTGGGTACTACGAGCAGTACTTC. Translation gives CASSPGYYEQYF.

Concerning this clone itself: The germline gene is not matched at one end of the junction; a read error may be the cause. V gene TRBV7-7 combines with J gene TRBJ2-1; 8 nucleotides align to TRBD1. The CDR3 contains 16 residues. Germline assignment: CDR1 SSHAT and CDR2 FNYEAQ (reference sequence). This chain's CDR3 is CASSSRQGTSYNEQFF. CDR3 bases: TGTGCTAGCAGCAGTCGACAGGGGACCTCCTACAATGAGCAGTTCTTC.

The chain is built from TRBV10-3 and TRBJ2-7; 12 nucleotides match TRBD1. Per germline, CDR1 ENHRY and CDR2 SYGVKD. With 0 bases clipped from V and 3 bases from J, the junction kept 6 bases outside the gene matches. The CDR3 loop spans 17 amino acids. CDR3 sequence reads: CAISESEGTGGFYEQYF. The CDR3 nucleotides read TGTGCCATCAGTGAGTCGGAGGGGACAGGGGGCTTCTACGAGCAGTACTTC.

A single count supports this clone. The chain carries TRBV5-4 and TRBJ1-1, with D unresolved. Germline CDR1 and CDR2: SGHNT and YYREEE (reference sequence). This CDR3 is built from 14 residues. The ends were cut back, 0 bases at V and 5 bases at J, with 11 bases in the middle. In nucleotides, the CDR3 is TGTGCCAGCAGCTTGGAAGGGCTGCGGACTGAAGCTTTCTTT. Translation: CASSLEGLRTEAFF.